The clone carrying this T cell receptor beta chain showed up just a few times. Antigen specificity is unknown. The sequenced template was cDNA made from the entire isolated RNA. Sequenced naive, central memory and regulatory T cell samples produced an average of about 3.7 million reads. Measured with immunoSEQ multiplex PCR; TCRdb has only the in-frame clones, and not every one. This table has fewer than 350,000 clones, around 16% appearing once. CDR1 is ENHRY and CDR2 is SYGVKD in the germline V gene. V shed 2 bases, J shed 7 bases, and the junction held 3 bases outside the gene matches. The CDR3 is 14 amino acids. The sample originates from a study of beta chain features in type 1 diabetes. Study outcomes and limitations: Moderately but significantly shorter TCRB CDR3s were found in Type 1 diabetes patients in all four CD4+ subsets. Insertion counts at VDJ junctions were lower in type 1 diabetes patients, who also showed more deletions there.

The V and J genes are TRBV10-3 and TRBJ2-1; 9 bases fit TRBD2. The sample taken for sequencing was naive CD4+ T cells from blood. This clonotype originated in a man younger than 35 with type 1 diabetes. CDR3 amino acids: CAISERREGNEQFF. The DNA for the CDR3 is TGTGCCATCAGTGAGAGGCGGGAGGGGAATGAGCAGTTCTTC.